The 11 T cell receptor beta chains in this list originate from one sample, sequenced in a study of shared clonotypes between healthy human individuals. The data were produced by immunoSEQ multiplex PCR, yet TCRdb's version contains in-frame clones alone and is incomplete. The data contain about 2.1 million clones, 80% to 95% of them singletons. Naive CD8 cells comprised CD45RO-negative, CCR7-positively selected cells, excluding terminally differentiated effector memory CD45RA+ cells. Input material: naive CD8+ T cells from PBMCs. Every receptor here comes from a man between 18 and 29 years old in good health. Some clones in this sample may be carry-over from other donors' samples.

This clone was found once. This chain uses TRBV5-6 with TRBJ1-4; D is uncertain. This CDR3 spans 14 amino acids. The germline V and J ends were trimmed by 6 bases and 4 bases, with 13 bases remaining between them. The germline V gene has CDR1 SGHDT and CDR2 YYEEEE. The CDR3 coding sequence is TGTGCCAGCAAGCTGGGCTCCAGTAATGAAAAACTGTTTTTT. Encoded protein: CASKLGSSNEKLFF.

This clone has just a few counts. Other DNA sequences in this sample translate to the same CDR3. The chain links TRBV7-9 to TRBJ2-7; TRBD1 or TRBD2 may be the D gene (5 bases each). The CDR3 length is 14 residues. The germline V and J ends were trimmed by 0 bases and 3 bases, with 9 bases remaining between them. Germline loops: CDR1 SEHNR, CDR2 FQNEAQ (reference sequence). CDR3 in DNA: TGTGCCAGCAGCTTAGCGGGGACCCTCTACGAGCAGTACTTC. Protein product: CASSLAGTLYEQYF. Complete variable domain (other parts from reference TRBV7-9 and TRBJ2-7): DTGVSQNPRHKITKRGQNVTFRCDPISEHNRLYWYRQTLGQGPEFLTYFQNEAQLEKSRLLSDRFSAERPKGSFSTLEIQRTEQGDSAMYLCASSLAGTLYEQYFGPGTRLTVT.

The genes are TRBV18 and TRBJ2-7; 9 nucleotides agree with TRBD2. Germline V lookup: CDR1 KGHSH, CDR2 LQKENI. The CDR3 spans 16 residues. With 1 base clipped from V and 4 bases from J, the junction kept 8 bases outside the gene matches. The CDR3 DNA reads TGTGCCAGCTCACCACTGCCAGCGGGAGGAGGATACGAGCAGTACTTC. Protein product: CASSPLPAGGGYEQYF.

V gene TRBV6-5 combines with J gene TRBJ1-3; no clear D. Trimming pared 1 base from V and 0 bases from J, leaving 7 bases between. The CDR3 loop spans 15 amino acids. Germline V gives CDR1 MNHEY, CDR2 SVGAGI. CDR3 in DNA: TGTGCCAGCAGTTACTTAGGAACCTCTGGAAACACCATATATTTT. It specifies CASSYLGTSGNTIYF.

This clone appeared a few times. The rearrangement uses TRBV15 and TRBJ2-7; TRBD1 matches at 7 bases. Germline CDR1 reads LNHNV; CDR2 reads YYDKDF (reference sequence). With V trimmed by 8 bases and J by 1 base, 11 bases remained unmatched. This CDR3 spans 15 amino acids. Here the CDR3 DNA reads TGTGCCACCGGGCGCCCAACAGGGGCGTCCTACGAGCAGTACTTC. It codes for CATGRPTGASYEQYF.

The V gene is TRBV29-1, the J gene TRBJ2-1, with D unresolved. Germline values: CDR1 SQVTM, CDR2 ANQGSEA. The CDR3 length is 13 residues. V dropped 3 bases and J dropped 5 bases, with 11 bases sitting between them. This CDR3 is CSVEGRVNNEQFF. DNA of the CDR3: TGCAGCGTTGAGGGCCGGGTCAACAATGAGCAGTTCTTC.

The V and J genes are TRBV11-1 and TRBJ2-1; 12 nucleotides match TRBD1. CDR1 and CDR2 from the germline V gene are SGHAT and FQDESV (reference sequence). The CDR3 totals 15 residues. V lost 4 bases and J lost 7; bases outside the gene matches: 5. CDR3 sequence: CASSSPGQGANEQFF. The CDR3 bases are TGTGCCAGCAGCTCACCGGGACAGGGGGCGAATGAGCAGTTCTTC.

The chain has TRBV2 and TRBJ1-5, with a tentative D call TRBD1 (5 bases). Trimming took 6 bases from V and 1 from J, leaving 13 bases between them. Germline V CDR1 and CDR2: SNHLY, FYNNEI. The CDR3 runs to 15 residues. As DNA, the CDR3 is TGTGCCAGCAGGGTCAAAGGGGAAAGCAATCAGCCCCAGCATTTT. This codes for CASRVKGESNQPQHF.

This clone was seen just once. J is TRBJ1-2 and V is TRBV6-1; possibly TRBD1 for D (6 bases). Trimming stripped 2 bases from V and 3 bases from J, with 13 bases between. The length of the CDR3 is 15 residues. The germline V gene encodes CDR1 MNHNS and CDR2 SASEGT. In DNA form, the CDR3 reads TGTGCCAGCAGTGAACTGGCAGGGGCGGACTATGGCTACACCTTC. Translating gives CASSELAGADYGYTF.

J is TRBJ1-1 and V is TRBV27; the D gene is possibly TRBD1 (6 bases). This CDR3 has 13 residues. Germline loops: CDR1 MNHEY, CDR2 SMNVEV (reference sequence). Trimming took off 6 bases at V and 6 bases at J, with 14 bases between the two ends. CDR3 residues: CASSYQGTPEAFF. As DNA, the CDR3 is TGTGCCAGCAGCTACCAGGGGACCCCTGAAGCTTTCTTT.

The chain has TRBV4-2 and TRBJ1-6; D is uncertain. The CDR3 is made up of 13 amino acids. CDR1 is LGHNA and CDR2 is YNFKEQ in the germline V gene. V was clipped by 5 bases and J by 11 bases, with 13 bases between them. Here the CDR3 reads CASSDLMEAPLHF. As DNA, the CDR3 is TGTGCCAGCAGCGACCTAATGGAAGCACCCCTCCACTTT.